Listed below are T cell receptor beta chains from one sample, sequenced in a study of radiation and T cells in renal cell carcinoma. The method was immunoSEQ multiplex PCR; TCRdb's version includes in-frame clones alone and lacks a portion of them. The table has around 140,000 clones, 75% to 90% seen once. Sequencing used blood, obtained from a patient whose treatment included radiotherapy and nephrectomy. The receptor set was obtained from a woman between 50 and 59 years old with renal cell carcinoma. CDR3s include the opening cysteine and the closing phenylalanine or tryptophan. The D gene is left open where the match is weak. Size values are once, few and many counts, or a class for expanded clones, and some rows have none.

D gene	clone size	V gene	J gene	CDR3 protein	CDR3 DNA
-	few	TRBV10-3	TRBJ1-1	CKNKMNTEAFF	TGTAAGAATAAGATGAACACTGAAGCTTTCTTT
TRBD1	-	TRBV7-2	TRBJ2-5	CASSFTGTGDGLAQYF	TGTGCCAGCAGCTTCACCGGGACAGGGGATGGGCTGGCCCAGTACTTC
-	-	TRBV7-3	TRBJ2-5	CASSSSRVETQYF	TGTGCCAGCAGCTCGTCCAGGGTAGAGACCCAGTACTTC
-	-	TRBV19	TRBJ2-3	CASSISAETDTQYF	TGTGCCAGTAGTATAAGTGCAGAAACAGATACGCAGTATTTT
-	-	TRBV6-5	TRBJ1-5	CASSRDGNQPQHF	TGTGCCAGCAGTAGGGACGGCAATCAGCCCCAGCATTTT
-	few	TRBV19	TRBJ1-1	CASSMSGGSTEAFF	TGTGCCAGTAGTATGAGTGGAGGTTCAACTGAAGCTTTCTTT
TRBD2	-	TRBV2	TRBJ2-3	CASSAASGGYTDTQYF	TGTGCCAGCAGTGCGGCTAGCGGGGGGTACACAGATACGCAGTATTTT
-	-	TRBV11-3	TRBJ1-1	CASSLGAGNTEAFF	TGTGCCAGCAGCTTAGGAGCGGGGAACACTGAAGCTTTCTTT
-	-	TRBV11-2	TRBJ2-7	CASSLDGGSGPYEQYF	TGTGCCAGCAGCTTAGATGGCGGTAGCGGTCCCTACGAGCAGTACTTC
-	-	TRBV30	TRBJ1-2	CAWTGRDNYGYTF	TGTGCCTGGACGGGGCGGGACAACTATGGCTACACCTTC
-	-	TRBV15	TRBJ1-6	CATSREGTDNSPLHF	TGTGCCACCAGCAGAGAGGGCACCGATAATTCACCCCTCCACTTT
-	-	TRBV5-1	TRBJ1-6	CASSLEANSPLHF	TGCGCCAGCAGCTTGGAGGCCAATTCACCCCTCCACTTT
-	-	TRBV5-1	TRBJ2-7	CASSFSRLNEQYF	TGCGCCAGCAGCTTTAGCCGGTTGAACGAGCAGTACTTC
TRBD1	-	TRBV2	TRBJ1-2	CASRRDSGDGYTF	TGTGCCAGCAGGAGGGACAGCGGAGATGGCTACACCTTC
-	-	TRBV28	TRBJ1-5	CASSLSGGLEYQPQHF	TGTGCCAGCAGTTTAAGTGGGGGGCTCGAGTATCAGCCCCAGCATTTT
-	-	TRBV20-1	TRBJ1-6	CSVPRGSPLHF	TGCAGTGTCCCCCGCGGTTCACCCCTCCACTTT
-	-	TRBV11-2	TRBJ2-2	CASSDRPGAGELFF	TGTGCCAGCAGCGACCGTCCAGGCGCCGGGGAGCTGTTTTTT
-	-	TRBV6-1	TRBJ2-3	CASVRGPLPEDTQYF	TGTGCCAGCGTTCGAGGACCCCTTCCCGAAGATACGCAGTATTTT
-	-	TRBV6-5	TRBJ1-1	CASVGWTEAFF	TGTGCCAGCGTGGGGTGGACTGAAGCTTTCTTT
-	-	TRBV7-2	TRBJ1-2	CASSLPTANGYTF	TGTGCCAGCAGCTTACCGACGGCGAATGGCTACACCTTC
TRBD2	-	TRBV9	TRBJ2-1	CASSVEPSGTNEQFF	TGTGCCAGCAGCGTAGAGCCTAGCGGGACCAATGAGCAGTTCTTC
TRBD2	-	TRBV5-6	TRBJ2-1	CASSLTSGFDNEQFF	TGTGCCAGCAGCTTGACTAGCGGGTTTGACAATGAGCAGTTCTTC
-	few	TRBV18	TRBJ1-1	CASSPPYSGYTEAFF	TGTGCCAGCTCACCACCGTATTCAGGATACACTGAAGCTTTCTTT
TRBD2	-	TRBV19	TRBJ2-7	CASSTLASGRSYEQYF	TGTGCCAGTAGTACCCTGGCTAGCGGGAGATCCTACGAGCAGTACTTC
-	-	TRBV7-9	TRBJ2-2	CASSPTDTGELFF	TGTGCCAGCAGCCCTACGGACACCGGGGAGCTGTTTTTT
TRBD2	many	TRBV9	TRBJ2-1	CASTVPLGAGVYNEQFF	TGTGCCAGCACCGTCCCCCTCGGGGCGGGGGTGTACAATGAGCAGTTCTTC
TRBD1	-	TRBV5-1	TRBJ2-7	CASSTVGTGSYEQYF	TGCGCCAGCAGCACGGTGGGGACAGGGTCCTACGAGCAGTACTTC
-	-	TRBV7-2	TRBJ2-7	CASSLASGGSYEQYF	TGTGCCAGCAGCTTAGCCTCTGGGGGCTCCTACGAGCAGTACTTC
-	-	TRBV18	TRBJ1-5	CASSQDRNQPQHF	TGTGCCAGCTCACAGGACAGAAATCAGCCCCAGCATTTT
-	-	TRBV5-5	TRBJ2-7	CASSFRDSYEQYF	TGTGCCAGCAGCTTCAGGGATTCATACGAGCAGTACTTC
-	-	TRBV4-3	TRBJ2-1	CASSQGLLANEQFF	TGCGCCAGCAGCCAAGGACTATTGGCCAATGAGCAGTTCTTC